This T cell receptor (beta chain) comes out of a study of spatial heterogeneity in lung cancer. Study details: On average, each unique TCR and UMI combination appeared more than ten times in raw reads.

Points from the study as a whole: Ubiquitous expanded tumor TCRs showed up in blood more at resection than follow-up.

This CDR3 comprises 12 residues. Germline V gene sequence: CDR1 MNHEY, CDR2 SVGEGT. V was cut by 6 bases and J by 4 bases, with 9 bases left in between. About this clonotype itself: Its target is unknown.

Time point described: sample taken at primary tumor resection. Donation came from 70 or so patients with untreated early-stage non-small cell lung cancer. Each CDR3 protein is one row after TCRdb ran MiXCR on the 5' RACE reads. The data show 90,000 to 95,000 distinct CDR3 sequences, with 9.5% to 15% seen just once and roughly two fifths held by the top ten. Material: PBMCs, obtained at surgery. This receptor was obtained from a male donor with early-stage non-small cell lung cancer. The chain uses TRBV6-2 or TRBV6-3 and TRBJ2-5; D remains unclear. The CDR3: CASSTILETQYF. The CDR3 nucleotides read TGTGCCAGCAGCACCATTTTAGAGACCCAGTACTTC.